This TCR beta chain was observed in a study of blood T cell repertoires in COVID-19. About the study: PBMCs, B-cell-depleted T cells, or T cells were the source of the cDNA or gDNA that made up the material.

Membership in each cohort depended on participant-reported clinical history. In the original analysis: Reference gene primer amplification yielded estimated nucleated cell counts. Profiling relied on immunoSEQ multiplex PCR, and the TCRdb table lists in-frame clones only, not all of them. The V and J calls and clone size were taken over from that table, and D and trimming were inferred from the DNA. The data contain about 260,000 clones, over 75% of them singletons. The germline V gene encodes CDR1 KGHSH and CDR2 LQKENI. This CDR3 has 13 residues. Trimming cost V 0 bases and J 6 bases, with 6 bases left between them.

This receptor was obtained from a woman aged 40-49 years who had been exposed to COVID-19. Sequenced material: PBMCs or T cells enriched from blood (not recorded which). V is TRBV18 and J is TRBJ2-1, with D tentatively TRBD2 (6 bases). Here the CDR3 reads CASSPPGGNEQFF. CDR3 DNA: TGTGCCAGCTCACCACCGGGGGGCAATGAGCAGTTCTTC.